Listed here is a single TCR beta chain. As yet, its antigen is unknown. This entry is derived from a study of radiotherapy plus CTLA-4 blockade in lung cancer. Turning to the study itself: Approximately 18% of patients responded objectively, and about 33% achieved disease control.

Points from the study as a whole: Tumor-origin TCR clones grew in blood after radiotherapy plus ipilimumab.

Assay: immunoSEQ multiplex PCR; the TCRdb copy retains only in-frame clones and omits some. The repertoire includes 80,000 to 95,000 clones, roughly four fifths of them detected once, and about a quarter sits in the top ten. The material was peripheral blood, obtained from a patient treated with radiotherapy plus ipilimumab. The receptor's source is a human donor with non-small cell lung cancer that progressed on radiotherapy plus ipilimumab.

The CDR3 nucleotides read TGTGCCAGCAGTGGGCAGACAGGGTTAAATTCACCCCTCCACTTT. Amino acids: CASSGQTGLNSPLHF. The chain is built from TRBV6-1 and TRBJ1-6; 7 bases fit TRBD1. The junction had 7 bases not matched to a gene; V was cut back by 4 bases and J by 7 bases. The CDR3 has 15 residues. The V gene's germline CDR1 is MNHNS and CDR2 SASEGT.